The 26 T cell receptor beta chains in this list originate from one sample, sequenced in a study of response to subunit inactivated influenza vaccine. TCRdb reprocessed the RT-PCR reads via MiXCR and lists one record per CDR3 protein. The repertoire has some 600,000 distinct CDR3 sequences, approximately 15% of them found once; the top ten carry roughly 7.6%. Specimen: PBMCs from blood, collected 14 to 15 days before vaccination. These receptors all come from a man aged 45-65 years who received an inactivated influenza vaccine.

In this sample, this clonotype turned up a few times. The V and J genes are TRBV5-1 and TRBJ2-3; D is undetermined. This CDR3 comprises 17 residues. V lost 4 bases and J lost 0, with 18 bases in between. CDR1 is SGHRS and CDR2 is YFSETQ in the germline V gene. CDR3 nucleotide sequence: TGCGCCAGCAGCACACATGGTCCGGCTGGAAGCACAGATACGCAGTATTTT. Its translation is CASSTHGPAGSTDTQYF.

This chain joins TRBV5-1 and TRBJ2-7; the D gene could be TRBD1 or TRBD2 (5 bases each). In germline, CDR1 is SGHRS, CDR2 YFSETQ. The length of the CDR3 is 14 residues. V was pared by 4 bases and J by 2 bases, with 13 bases between. The CDR3 region is CASSPSEGPYEQYF. As DNA, the CDR3 is TGCGCCAGCAGCCCGTCTGAGGGACCCTACGAGCAGTACTTC.

V gene TRBV7-2 combines with J gene TRBJ1-3; TRBD1 might be the D (5 bases). Per the germline V gene, CDR1 is SGHTA and CDR2 is FQGNSA. This CDR3 region has 15 residues. V lost 4 bases, J lost 3 bases, and 13 bases lay in between. The CDR3 protein is CASSSNQGGGNTIYF. CDR3 DNA sequence: TGTGCCAGCAGCTCAAACCAGGGAGGTGGAAACACCATATATTTT.

The chain uses TRBV4-2 and TRBJ2-7; possible D gene TRBD1, 5 bases. The V gene's germline CDR1 is LGHNA and CDR2 YNFKEQ. CDR3 length: 14 amino acids. V was pared by 1 base and J by 3 bases, with 10 bases between. For the CDR3, the DNA is TGTGCCAGCAGCCAAGCCGGGCAGGGCTACGAGCAGTACTTC. Its protein product is CASSQAGQGYEQYF.

This clonotype has just a few counts. The chain employs TRBV29-1 and TRBJ2-1; 7 nucleotides agree with TRBD1. Germline CDR1 reads SQVTM; CDR2 reads ANQGSEA. This CDR3 is 14 amino acids long. V trimming: 2 bases; J trimming: 6 bases; junction bases outside the gene matches: 7. CDR3 bases: TGCAGCGTTGAAAGAGACAGGGTGGTCAATGAGCAGTTCTTC. This encodes CSVERDRVVNEQFF.

The rearrangement joins TRBV7-6 to TRBJ2-2; perhaps TRBD2 as D (6 bases). Germline CDR1 and CDR2: SGHVS and FNYEAQ. V was shortened by 1 base and J by 6 bases, with 12 bases between the two germline ends. This CDR3 contains 15 residues. In DNA, the CDR3 is TGTGCCAGCAGCTTAGAGGATAGGGAGGCCGGGGAGCTGTTTTTT. This sequence encodes CASSLEDREAGELFF.

This clonotype has just a few counts. The gene calls are TRBV4-3 and TRBJ2-3, with D perhaps matching TRBD1 or TRBD2 (5 bases each). Germline CDR1 reads LGHNA; CDR2 reads YSLEER. The CDR3 spans 16 residues. V shed 1 base and J shed 0 bases, with 11 bases lying between them. In nucleotides, the CDR3 is TGCGCCAGCAGCCAAGGTTGGTGGGGGAGCACAGATACGCAGTATTTT. This gives the protein CASSQGWWGSTDTQYF.

This clonotype was counted between two and nine times. The chain employs TRBV28 and TRBJ2-5; D is undetermined. There are 14 residues in the CDR3. CDR1 and CDR2 (germline): MDHEN, SYDVKM. The V end lost 5 bases, the J end lost 5 bases, and 15 bases lay between the germline ends. CDR3 in DNA: TGTGCCAGCAGTCCCTGGGGTCAGGTGGAGACCCAGTACTTC. Its protein product is CASSPWGQVETQYF.

This clonotype occurred a few times. The chain joins TRBV12-3 or TRBV12-4 to TRBJ2-1; possible D gene TRBD2, 5 bases. The V end lost 3 bases, the J end lost 3 bases, and 12 bases lay between the germline ends. This CDR3 region has 15 residues. The CDR3 here is CASSFPGSFYNEQFF. The CDR3 nucleotides are TGTGCCAGCAGTTTCCCGGGATCCTTCTACAATGAGCAGTTCTTC.

This clonotype appeared many times. The J gene is TRBJ1-1, the V gene TRBV7-2; D gene uncertain. V dropped 1 base and J dropped 8 bases, with 8 bases sitting between them. Germline-derived CDR1 and CDR2 are SGHTA and FQGNSA. CDR3 length: 12 amino acids. CDR3 sequence: CASSLDGMEAFF. The CDR3 DNA reads TGTGCCAGCAGCTTAGACGGGATGGAAGCTTTCTTT.

This chain links TRBV3-1 with TRBJ2-1; perhaps TRBD2 as D (5 bases). This CDR3 spans 13 amino acids. V gave up 9 bases and J gave up 7 bases, with 16 bases separating them. From germline, CDR1 is LGHDT and CDR2 YNNKEL (reference sequence). CDR3: CARLKEDGNEQFF. The CDR3 nucleotides are TGTGCCAGATTAAAGGAGGATGGGAATGAGCAGTTCTTC.

This clonotype was observed a handful of times. The V call is TRBV9, the J call TRBJ2-1; D is perhaps TRBD1 (6 bases). Germline lookup yields CDR1 SGDLS and CDR2 YYNGEE. CDR3 size: 16 residues. The ends were cut back, 4 bases at V and 0 bases at J, with 14 bases in the middle. The CDR3 is CASSTGQFSSYNEQFF. The CDR3 bases are TGTGCCAGCAGCACAGGACAGTTTAGCTCCTACAATGAGCAGTTCTTC.

This clonotype was seen a few times. The chain uses TRBV5-1 and TRBJ1-1; tentatively, D is TRBD1 (6 bases). CDR1 and CDR2 from the germline V gene are SGHRS and YFSETQ. V lost 3 bases and J lost 1, with 13 bases in between. The CDR3 consists of 15 residues. CDR3 nucleotide sequence: TGCGCCAGCAGCTCCAGGGGTTCAGGGAACACTGAAGCTTTCTTT. Its translation is CASSSRGSGNTEAFF.

The chain links TRBV28 to TRBJ1-5, with TRBD1 matching over 7 bases. The V segment lost 8 bases and the J segment 5 bases; nucleotides outside the gene matches: 15. The CDR3 totals 16 residues. Germline CDR1 and CDR2: MDHEN and SYDVKM. The chain's CDR3 is CASRGQDYLLDQPQHF. The CDR3 DNA reads TGTGCCAGCCGAGGACAGGACTATTTACTGGATCAGCCCCAGCATTTT.

This chain joins TRBV6-2 or TRBV6-3 and TRBJ2-3; 9 positions agree with TRBD2. CDR1 and CDR2 from the germline V gene are MNHEY and SVGEGT. The J segment lost 4 bases and the V segment lost 8 bases, leaving 13 bases of the junction unmatched. There are 16 residues in the CDR3. In DNA form, the CDR3 reads TGTGCCAGCCGAATGAGGGCGGGAGGGCCCTCAGATACGCAGTATTTT. It yields the protein CASRMRAGGPSDTQYF.

V usage is TRBV20-1 and J usage is TRBJ2-3; 13 bases are a match to TRBD2. V shed 6 bases and J 6 bases; nucleotides not matched to a gene: 9. This CDR3 region has 15 residues. The germline V gene encodes CDR1 DFQATT and CDR2 SNEGSKA (reference sequence). The CDR3 DNA follows: TGCAGTGCCCCGACTAGCGGGAGGACAATGGATACGCAGTATTTT. This gives the protein CSAPTSGRTMDTQYF.

Note on this clonotype: With a much larger clone just one base away, this may be a read error. The J gene is TRBJ2-3, the V gene TRBV5-1, with D tentatively TRBD1 or TRBD2 (6 bases each). The CDR3 has 15 residues. From germline, CDR1 is SGHRS and CDR2 YFSETQ. V shed 5 bases and J shed 9 bases, with 22 bases lying between them. This CDR3 is CASSRDNSPGETQYF. Here the CDR3 DNA reads TGCGCCAGCAGTCGGGACAACTCCCCGGGGGAGACGCAGTATTTT.

This clonotype was observed a few times. This chain connects TRBV7-2 to TRBJ2-1, with D perhaps assigned TRBD1 or TRBD2 (5 bases each). The length of the CDR3 is 17 residues. CDR1 is SGHTA and CDR2 is FQGNSA in the germline V gene. V was shortened by 5 bases and J by 1 base, with 18 bases between the two germline ends. The CDR3 loop is CASSLRRQGVSYNEQFF. Written as DNA, the CDR3 is TGTGCCAGCAGCCTCAGACGTCAGGGAGTATCCTACAATGAGCAGTTCTTC.

This clonotype has just a few counts. This chain links TRBV7-8 with TRBJ2-7; possibly TRBD1 or TRBD2 for D (5 bases each). CDR3 size: 15 residues. V gave up 5 bases and J gave up 7 bases, with 21 bases separating them. CDR1 and CDR2 (germline): SGHVS, FQNEAQ. CDR3 sequence reads: CASSQEIPGLREQYF. CDR3 nucleotide sequence: TGTGCCAGCAGCCAAGAAATCCCGGGGCTTCGGGAGCAGTACTTC.

J is TRBJ2-1 and V is TRBV5-1, with D possibly matching TRBD2 (6 bases). V was clipped by 4 bases and J by 6 bases, with 11 bases between them. Germline V gene lookup returns CDR1 SGHRS and CDR2 YFSETQ. The CDR3 runs 13 residues. CDR3 in amino acids: CASSRDLVNEQFF. DNA for the CDR3: TGCGCCAGCAGCAGGGACTTAGTCAATGAGCAGTTCTTC.

This clonotype was observed a few times. The junction shows a germline mismatch at one end, possibly a read error. The gene calls are TRBV6-1 and TRBJ2-1, with 7 bases identical to TRBD1. The length of the CDR3 is 15 residues. Germline CDR1 and CDR2: MNHNS and SASEGT. The CDR3: CASSRRPTDRAGPLF. Written as DNA, the CDR3 is TGTGCCAGCAGTAGACGACCAACAGACAGGGCCGGCCCCCTCTTC.

V is TRBV2 and J is TRBJ1-2; tentatively, D is TRBD1 (6 bases). Germline loops: CDR1 SNHLY, CDR2 FYNNEI. Trimming took off 6 bases at V and 4 bases at J, with 12 bases between the two ends. The CDR3 covers 13 residues. Here the CDR3 DNA reads TGTGCCAGCAGGACAGACAGGAGCTATGGCTACACCTTC. This sequence encodes CASRTDRSYGYTF.

The genes are TRBV19 and TRBJ1-2; 10 nucleotides line up with TRBD1. CDR1 and CDR2 from the germline V gene are LNHDA and SQIVND (reference sequence). This CDR3 contains 13 residues. J was trimmed by 2 bases and V by 10 bases; bases with no gene match: 4. CDR3 sequence (DNA): TGTGCCACCTCGGACAGGGGGAACTATGGCTACACCTTC. Translating it yields CATSDRGNYGYTF. Full variable domain (rest looked up from reference TRBV19 and TRBJ1-2): DGGITQSPKYLFRKEGQNVTLSCEQNLNHDAMYWYRQDPGQGLRLIYYSQIVNDFQKGDIAEGYSVSREKKESFPLTVTSAQKNPTAFYLCATSDRGNYGYTFGSGTRLTVV.

There are a few counts of this clonotype. This chain uses TRBV20-1 with TRBJ1-6; D unclear. Germline values: CDR1 DFQATT, CDR2 SNEGSKA (reference sequence). Trimming took off 4 bases at V and 10 bases at J, with 14 bases between the two ends. This CDR3 comprises 13 residues. In nucleotides, the CDR3 is TGCAGTGCTACGAGGGTGGAAGAATCACCCCTCCACTTT. Amino acids: CSATRVEESPLHF.

The V gene is TRBV4-2, the J gene TRBJ2-1, with TRBD2 identical over 7 bases. After removal of 4 bases from V and 3 bases from J, the junction contained 12 bases not matched to a gene. CDR3 size: 17 residues. Germline CDR1 and CDR2: LGHNA and YNFKEQ. Here the CDR3 reads CASSPLKLTSDYNEQFF. As DNA, the CDR3 is TGTGCCAGCAGCCCTCTCAAGCTAACTAGCGACTACAATGAGCAGTTCTTC.

This clonotype was seen a few times. V is TRBV20-1 and J is TRBJ2-1, with 11 bases matching TRBD2. The ends lost 0 bases at V and 7 bases at J; junction bases unmatched: 8. CDR1 DFQATT and CDR2 SNEGSKA come from the germline V gene (reference sequence). The CDR3 consists of 16 residues. The CDR3 here is CSARDRLAGFRNEQFF. The CDR3 DNA is TGCAGTGCTAGAGATCGACTAGCGGGGTTTCGGAATGAGCAGTTCTTC.